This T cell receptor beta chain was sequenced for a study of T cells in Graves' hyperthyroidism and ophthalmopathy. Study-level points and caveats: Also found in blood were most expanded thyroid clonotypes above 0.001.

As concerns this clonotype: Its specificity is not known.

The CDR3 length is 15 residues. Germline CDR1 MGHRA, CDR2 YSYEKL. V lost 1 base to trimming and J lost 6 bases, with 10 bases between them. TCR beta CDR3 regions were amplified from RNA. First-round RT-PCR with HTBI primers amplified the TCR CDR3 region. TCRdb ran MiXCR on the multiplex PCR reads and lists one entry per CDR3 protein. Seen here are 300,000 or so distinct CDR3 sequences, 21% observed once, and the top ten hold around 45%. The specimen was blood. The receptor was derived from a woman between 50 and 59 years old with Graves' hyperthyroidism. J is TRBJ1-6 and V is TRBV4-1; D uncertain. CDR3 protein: CASSQVVTVNSPLHF. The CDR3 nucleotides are TGCGCCAGCAGCCAAGTTGTAACGGTTAATTCACCCCTCCACTTT.